What follows are 25 T cell receptor beta chains derived from one specimen sequenced in a study of T cell responses to AZD1222 COVID-19 vaccine. Libraries were prepared by immunoSEQ multiplex PCR; TCRdb keeps only in-frame clonotypes and omits some of them. The sample lists roughly 120,000 clones; approximately 86% were seen once. The sequencing used peripheral blood, collected on day 0 of AZD1222 vaccination. Receptor source: an adult in good health.

The chain recombines TRBV6-5 with TRBJ1-2; D gene uncertain. The CDR3 consists of 15 residues. The V gene lost 0 bases and the J gene lost 7 bases, with 15 bases spanning the gap. Germline V CDR1 and CDR2: MNHEY, SVGAGI. The CDR3 nucleotides read TGTGCCAGCAGTTACTCGATAGGAGGGTTCGGTGGCTACACCTTC. The encoded protein is CASSYSIGGFGGYTF.

The chain carries TRBV3-1 (or the pseudogene TRBV3-2) and TRBJ2-2, with D uncertain. V was cut by 1 base and J by 6 bases, with 6 bases left in between. CDR3 size: 13 residues. CDR1 LGHDT and CDR2 YNNKEL come from the germline V gene (reference sequence). The CDR3 coding sequence is TGTGCCAGCAGCCAAGGGTTAGCCGGGGAGCTGTTTTTT. Its translation: CASSQGLAGELFF.

The chain couples TRBV5-8 to TRBJ1-1, with TRBD1 identical over 7 bases. Germline V CDR1 and CDR2: SGHTS, YDEGEE. The CDR3 is 13 residues long. J gave up 5 bases and V 6 bases, and 7 bases lay outside the gene matches. The CDR3 DNA follows: TGTGCCAGCAAGAAGGGGGCGCGGACTGAAGCTTTCTTT. This encodes CASKKGARTEAFF.

This clone was seen a few times. The chain joins TRBV3-1 (or the pseudogene TRBV3-2) to TRBJ1-1; 11 positions agree with TRBD1. Germline V gene data show CDR1 as LGHDT and CDR2 as YNNKEL (reference sequence). V dropped 1 base and J dropped 3; count of bases not matched to a gene: 10. This CDR3 spans 18 amino acids. CDR3 nucleotides: TGTGCCAGCAGCCAAGGGGACAGGGGGTATCCTACGGACACTGAAGCTTTCTTT. This encodes CASSQGDRGYPTDTEAFF.

With respect to this clone: The same CDR3 arises from other DNA sequences in this sample as well. This rearrangement joins TRBV28 to TRBJ1-1; no reliable D call. Germline V gene lookup returns CDR1 MDHEN and CDR2 SYDVKM. The length of the CDR3 is 13 residues. V was shortened by 5 bases and J by 1 base, with 8 bases between the two germline ends. In DNA, the CDR3 is TGTGCCAGCAGTCTCTCCAGGAACACTGAAGCTTTCTTT. Translation: CASSLSRNTEAFF.

V and J are TRBV11-3 and TRBJ2-1; TRBD2 aligns across 11 bases. In germline, CDR1 is SGHNT, CDR2 YENEEA. The CDR3 totals 15 residues. Losses at the gene ends were 6 bases for V and 10 bases for J; bases not matched to a gene: 11. The CDR3 region is CASSTGLAGGKEQFF. The CDR3 nucleotides read TGTGCCAGCAGTACCGGGCTAGCGGGGGGTAAAGAGCAGTTCTTC.

The chain employs TRBV6-6 and TRBJ2-1; TRBD2 matches 7 bases. Germline loops: CDR1 MNHNY, CDR2 SVGAGI (reference sequence). The junction had 8 bases not matched to a gene; V was cut back by 5 bases and J by 1 base. This CDR3 has 16 residues. The CDR3 loop reads CASSPPGGGSYNEQFF. For the CDR3, the DNA is TGTGCCAGCAGTCCTCCCGGCGGGGGTTCCTACAATGAGCAGTTCTTC.

This clone showed up just a few times. J is TRBJ2-7 and V is TRBV6-5, with 10 positions matching TRBD1. Germline CDR1 and CDR2: MNHEY and SVGAGI. CDR3 length: 13 amino acids. V dropped 2 bases and J dropped 5; count of bases not matched to a gene: 0. CDR3 loop: CASSYGTGDEQYF. The CDR3 DNA is TGTGCCAGCAGTTACGGGACAGGGGACGAGCAGTACTTC.

This chain uses TRBV4-3 with TRBJ2-6, with D unresolved. The V gene lost 2 bases and the J gene lost 0 bases, with 5 bases spanning the gap. The CDR3 spans 15 residues. Germline V gives CDR1 LGHNA, CDR2 YSLEER. The CDR3 spells CASSQSLSGANVLTF. In DNA, the CDR3 is TGCGCCAGCAGCCAATCCCTCTCTGGGGCCAACGTCCTGACTTTC.

This rearrangement joins TRBV7-9 to TRBJ2-3; 13 bases line up with TRBD2. Germline CDR1 and CDR2: SEHNR and FQNEAQ (reference sequence). There are 18 residues in the CDR3. J gave up 2 bases and V 5 bases, and 10 bases lay outside the gene matches. In DNA form, the CDR3 reads TGTGCCAGCAGCGTGACTAGCGGGGGGACAAGATACACAGATACGCAGTATTTT. It is translated as CASSVTSGGTRYTDTQYF.

This clone was recorded only once. The genes are TRBV30 and TRBJ2-7, with a tentative D call TRBD1 (6 bases). V dropped 1 base and J dropped 4 bases, with 23 bases sitting between them. Per germline, CDR1 GTSNPN and CDR2 SVGIG (reference sequence). This CDR3 has 17 amino acids. DNA for the CDR3: TGTGCCTGGAGTGAAGCCCCCCTCGGACAGCGCGGGTACGAGCAGTACTTC. Encoded protein: CAWSEAPLGQRGYEQYF.

The CDR3 is CASSLSPDTQYF. The CDR3 DNA follows: TGTGCCAGCAGCCTATCGCCAGATACGCAGTATTTT. The genes are TRBV12-3 or TRBV12-4 and TRBJ2-3; the D is unclear. The CDR3 has 12 amino acids. V gave up 6 bases and J gave up 4 bases, with 8 bases separating them.

The chain joins TRBV7-2 to TRBJ1-6, with a possible D match to TRBD1 (5 bases). This CDR3 has 15 residues. V was trimmed by 1 base and J by 13 bases, leaving 17 bases between them. The germline V gene has CDR1 SGHTA and CDR2 FQGNSA. The DNA of the CDR3 is TGTGCCAGCAGCTTAGATGCCCCGGACACCACTCCCCTCCACTTT. Translating it yields CASSLDAPDTTPLHF.

There are a few counts of this clone. CDR3 sequence: CASSLRTGWGTEAFF. Written as DNA, the CDR3 is TGTGCCAGCAGCCTCCGGACAGGGTGGGGCACTGAAGCTTTCTTT. The chain couples TRBV7-6 to TRBJ1-1; 8 bases line up with TRBD1. There are 15 residues in the CDR3. V shed 5 bases and J 4 bases; nucleotides not matched to a gene: 9. CDR1 and CDR2 from the germline V gene are SGHVS and FNYEAQ.

The gene calls are TRBV7-9 and TRBJ2-3; D is possibly TRBD1 or TRBD2 (5 bases each). CDR1 SEHNR and CDR2 FQNEAQ come from the germline V gene (reference sequence). The CDR3 runs 15 residues. V lost 7 bases and J 3 bases, leaving 17 bases between the germline ends. CDR3 protein: CASNPEGMGTDTQYF. CDR3 coding DNA: TGTGCCAGCAACCCAGAGGGGATGGGGACAGATACGCAGTATTTT. Full variable domain (remainder filled in from reference TRBV7-9 and TRBJ2-3): DTGVSQNPRHKITKRGQNVTFRCDPISEHNRLYWYRQTLGQGPEFLTYFQNEAQLEKSRLLSDRFSAERPKGSFSTLEIQRTEQGDSAMYLCASNPEGMGTDTQYFGPGTRLTVL.

CDR3 residues: CASSREGPGTGELFF. The CDR3 DNA is TGCGCCAGCAGCCGGGAGGGGCCCGGAACGGGGGAGCTGTTTTTT. J is TRBJ2-2 and V is TRBV5-1, with 8 bases identical to TRBD2. CDR3 length: 15 residues. Per germline, CDR1 SGHRS and CDR2 YFSETQ. Trimming took 4 bases from V and 8 from J; bases not matched to a gene: 10.

The genes are TRBV25-1 and TRBJ2-2; D is ambiguous. The CDR3 length is 15 residues. Trimming took 1 base from V and 4 from J, leaving 10 bases between them. Germline V gives CDR1 MGHDK, CDR2 SYGVNS. CDR3 protein: CASSESLGRTGELFF. CDR3 DNA sequence: TGTGCCAGCAGTGAATCCCTCGGTCGCACCGGGGAGCTGTTTTTT.

Here the CDR3 DNA reads TGTGCCAGCAGACAGGGACCCTACGAGCAGTACTTC. Its protein product is CASRQGPYEQYF. The rearrangement links TRBV3-1 (or the pseudogene TRBV3-2) to TRBJ2-7, with D maybe TRBD1 (6 bases). The germline gives CDR1 LGHDT, CDR2 YNNKEL (reference sequence). The V and J ends lost 6 bases and 2 bases respectively, with 8 bases between them. The CDR3 extends over 12 amino acids.

The rearrangement uses TRBV14 and TRBJ1-1, with 9 bases identical to TRBD1. J gave up 3 bases and V 6 bases, and 8 bases lay outside the gene matches. Germline CDR1 is SGHDN and CDR2 is FVKESK. The CDR3 consists of 15 residues. The CDR3 DNA reads TGTGCCAGCAGTCAACGGACAGGGGCCCACACTGAAGCTTTCTTT. Translating it yields CASSQRTGAHTEAFF. Together with reference TRBV14 and TRBJ1-1, the CDR3 gives the full variable domain: EAGVTQFPSHSVIEKGQTVTLRCDPISGHDNLYWYRRVMGKEIKFLLHFVKESKQDESGMPNNRFLAERTGGTYSTLKVQPAELEDSGVYFCASSQRTGAHTEAFFGQGTRLTVV.

The gene calls are TRBV11-2 and TRBJ2-2, with 11 bases lining up with TRBD1. The V gene's germline CDR1 is SGHAT and CDR2 FQNNGV. J was trimmed by 5 bases and V by 3 bases; bases with no gene match: 11. The CDR3 runs to 18 residues. As DNA, the CDR3 is TGTGCCAGCAGCTTGGGTTGGGCCGGGACAGGGGGAACCGGGGAGCTGTTTTTT. Residues: CASSLGWAGTGGTGELFF.

This chain joins TRBV7-2 and TRBJ2-1; TRBD1 agrees at 8 bases. The germline V gene encodes CDR1 SGHTA and CDR2 FQGNSA. Trimming at V came to 2 bases and at J to 6 bases, leaving 6 bases not matched to a gene. The CDR3 is 15 amino acids. DNA for the CDR3: TGTGCCAGCAGCTTAATCCAGGGGACAGGCAATGAGCAGTTCTTC. Amino acid sequence: CASSLIQGTGNEQFF.

The chain joins TRBV7-2 to TRBJ2-1; the D gene is possibly TRBD1 (5 bases). Deletions cut 1 base from V and 9 bases from J, with 10 bases between. The CDR3 is 13 amino acids. Germline CDR1 SGHTA, CDR2 FQGNSA. CDR3 loop: CASSLEGISEQFF. CDR3 in DNA: TGTGCCAGCAGCTTAGAGGGGATCAGTGAGCAGTTCTTC.

The rearrangement links TRBV19 to TRBJ1-2; D call uncertain. Germline CDR1 reads LNHDA; CDR2 reads SQIVND (reference sequence). This CDR3 is 14 amino acids long. With 8 bases removed from V and 0 bases from J, the gap between germline ends came to 13 bases. CDR3 sequence (DNA): TGTGCCAGTCTCGGGTGGAGGACTAACTATGGCTACACCTTC. This translates into CASLGWRTNYGYTF.

The chain couples TRBV7-6 to TRBJ1-5, with 7 bases that match TRBD1. The CDR3 contains 13 residues. The germline gives CDR1 SGHVS, CDR2 FNYEAQ. Trimming at V came to 5 bases and at J to 4 bases, leaving 2 bases not matched to a gene. The CDR3 loop is CASSQGQNQPQHF. The CDR3 DNA reads as TGTGCCAGCAGCCAGGGACAGAATCAGCCCCAGCATTTT.

This clone was seen only a few times. The chain has TRBV11-2 and TRBJ1-5; D perhaps matches TRBD1 (5 bases). Trimming stripped 1 base from V and 6 bases from J, with 13 bases between. Germline V lookup: CDR1 SGHAT, CDR2 FQNNGV. CDR3 length: 15 amino acids. CDR3 protein: CASSLGPGWSQPQHF. For the CDR3, the DNA is TGTGCCAGCAGCTTAGGTCCAGGGTGGAGTCAGCCCCAGCATTTT.